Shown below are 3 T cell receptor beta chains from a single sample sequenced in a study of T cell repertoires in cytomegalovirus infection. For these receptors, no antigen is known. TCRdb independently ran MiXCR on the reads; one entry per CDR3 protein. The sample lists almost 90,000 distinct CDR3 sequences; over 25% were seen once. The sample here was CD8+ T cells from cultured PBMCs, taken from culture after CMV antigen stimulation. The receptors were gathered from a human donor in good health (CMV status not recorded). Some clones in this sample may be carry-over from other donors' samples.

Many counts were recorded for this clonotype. CDR3 coding DNA: TGTGCCAGCAGTGCCACGGGACAGCATAATTCACCCCTCCACTTT. The encoded protein is CASSATGQHNSPLHF. The J gene is TRBJ1-6, the V gene TRBV2; 7 bases agree with TRBD1. CDR3 length: 15 amino acids. In germline, CDR1 is SNHLY, CDR2 FYNNEI. V was clipped by 4 bases and J by 5 bases; unmatched bases: 5.

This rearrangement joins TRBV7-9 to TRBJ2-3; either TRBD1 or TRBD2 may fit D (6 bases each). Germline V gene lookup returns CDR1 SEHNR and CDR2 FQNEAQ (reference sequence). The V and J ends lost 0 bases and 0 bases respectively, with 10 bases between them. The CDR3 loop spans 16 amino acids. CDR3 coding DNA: TGTGCCAGCAGCTTAGCGGGGGGCCTCAGCACAGATACGCAGTATTTT. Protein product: CASSLAGGLSTDTQYF.

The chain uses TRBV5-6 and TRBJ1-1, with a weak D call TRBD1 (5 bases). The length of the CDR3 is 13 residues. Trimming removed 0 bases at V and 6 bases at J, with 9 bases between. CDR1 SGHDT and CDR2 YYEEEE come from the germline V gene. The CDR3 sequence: CASSLGWGAEAFF. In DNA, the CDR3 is TGTGCCAGCAGCTTGGGTTGGGGGGCTGAAGCTTTCTTT.